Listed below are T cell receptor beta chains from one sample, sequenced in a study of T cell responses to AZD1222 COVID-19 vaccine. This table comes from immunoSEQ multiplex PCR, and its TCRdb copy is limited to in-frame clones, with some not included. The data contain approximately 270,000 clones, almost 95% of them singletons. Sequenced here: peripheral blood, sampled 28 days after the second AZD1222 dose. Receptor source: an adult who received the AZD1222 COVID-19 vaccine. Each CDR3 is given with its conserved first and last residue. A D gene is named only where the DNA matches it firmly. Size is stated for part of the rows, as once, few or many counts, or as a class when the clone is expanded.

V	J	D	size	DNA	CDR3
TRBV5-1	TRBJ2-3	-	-	TGCGCCAGCAGCTTGGAAGGGCGTGGCACAGATACGCAGTATTTT	CASSLEGRGTDTQYF
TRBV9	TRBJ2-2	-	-	TGTGCCAGCAGCGTAGGGGGCGGGGACACCGGGGAGCTGTTTTTT	CASSVGGGDTGELFF
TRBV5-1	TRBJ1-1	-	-	TGCGCCAGTGGAGGACAGCAGAACACTGAAGCTTTCTTT	CASGGQQNTEAFF
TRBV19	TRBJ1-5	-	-	TGTGCCAGTAGTATAGTTGTGGGCCGCCAGCCCCAGCATTTT	CASSIVVGRQPQHF
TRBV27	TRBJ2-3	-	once	TGTGCCAGCAGTTTACAGTCGGCGGGGGCCACTCTGGTTACGCAGTATTTT	CASSLQSAGATLVTQYF
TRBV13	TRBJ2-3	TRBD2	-	TGTGCCAGCAGCCCCTCCCTAGCGGGGTTTACAGATACGCAGTATTTT	CASSPSLAGFTDTQYF
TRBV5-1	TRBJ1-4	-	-	TGCGCCAGCAGTCTCTCAGGGACGACTGAAAAACTGTTTTTT	CASSLSGTTEKLFF
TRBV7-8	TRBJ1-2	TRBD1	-	TGTGCCAGCAGACTAGACAGGGGGCATCGTAACTATGGCTACACCTTC	CASRLDRGHRNYGYTF
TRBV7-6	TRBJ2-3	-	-	TGTGCCAGCAGTGGGGATACGCAGTATTTT	CASSGDTQYF
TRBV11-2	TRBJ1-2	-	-	TGTGCCAGCAGGGAGGGATATGAAGGCTACACCTTC	CASREGYEGYTF
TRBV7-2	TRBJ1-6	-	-	TGTGCCAGCAGCCCGCAAGCAGATAATTCACCCCTCCACTTT	CASSPQADNSPLHF
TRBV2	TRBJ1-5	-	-	TGTGCCAGCAGGGGGGCAAGCAATCAGCCCCAGCATTTT	CASRGASNQPQHF
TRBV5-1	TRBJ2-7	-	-	TGCGCCAGCAGCTTGGGAGACGGGAGTGTCTACGAGCAGTACTTC	CASSLGDGSVYEQYF